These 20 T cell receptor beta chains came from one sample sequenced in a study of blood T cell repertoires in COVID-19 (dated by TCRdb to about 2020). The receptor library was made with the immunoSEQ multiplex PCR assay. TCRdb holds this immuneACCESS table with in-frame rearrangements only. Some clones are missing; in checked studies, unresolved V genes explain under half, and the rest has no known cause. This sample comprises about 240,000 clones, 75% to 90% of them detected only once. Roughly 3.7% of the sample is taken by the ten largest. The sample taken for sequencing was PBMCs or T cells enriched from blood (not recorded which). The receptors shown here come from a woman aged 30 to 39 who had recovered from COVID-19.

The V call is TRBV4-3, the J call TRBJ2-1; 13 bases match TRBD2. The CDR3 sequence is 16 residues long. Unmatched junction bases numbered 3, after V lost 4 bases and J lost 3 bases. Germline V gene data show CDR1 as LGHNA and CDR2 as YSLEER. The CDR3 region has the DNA TGCGCCAGCAGCCCCGGGACTAGCGGGAACTACAATGAGCAGTTCTTC. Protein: CASSPGTSGNYNEQFF.

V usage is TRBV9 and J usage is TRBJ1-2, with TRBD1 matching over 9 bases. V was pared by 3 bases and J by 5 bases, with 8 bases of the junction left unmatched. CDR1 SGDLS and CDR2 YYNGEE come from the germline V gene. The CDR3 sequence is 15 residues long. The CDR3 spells CASSAGQGREYGYTF. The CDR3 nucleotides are TGTGCCAGCAGCGCAGGACAGGGGAGAGAGTATGGCTACACCTTC. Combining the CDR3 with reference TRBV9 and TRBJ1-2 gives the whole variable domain DSGVTQTPKHLITATGQRVTLRCSPRSGDLSVYWYQQSLDQGLQFLIQYYNGEERAKGNILERFSAQQFPDLHSELNLSSLELGDSALYFCASSAGQGREYGYTFGSGTRLTVV.

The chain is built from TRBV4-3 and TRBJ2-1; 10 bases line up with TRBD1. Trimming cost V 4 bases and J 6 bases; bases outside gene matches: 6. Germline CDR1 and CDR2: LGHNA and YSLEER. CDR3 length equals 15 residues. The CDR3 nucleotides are TGCGCCAGCAGCCCCGGGACAGGGGCCCTCAATGAGCAGTTCTTC. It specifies CASSPGTGALNEQFF.

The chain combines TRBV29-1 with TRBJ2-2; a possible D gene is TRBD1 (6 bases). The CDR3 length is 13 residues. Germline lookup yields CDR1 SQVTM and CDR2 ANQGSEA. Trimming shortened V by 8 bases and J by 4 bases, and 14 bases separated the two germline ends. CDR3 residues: CSFQTGTTGELFF. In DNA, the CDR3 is TGCAGCTTCCAGACAGGAACCACCGGGGAGCTGTTTTTT.

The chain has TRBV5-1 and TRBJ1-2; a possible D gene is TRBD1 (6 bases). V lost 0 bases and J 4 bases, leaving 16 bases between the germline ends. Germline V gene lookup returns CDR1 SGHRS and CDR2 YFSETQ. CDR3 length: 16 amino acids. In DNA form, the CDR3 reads TGCGCCAGCAGCTTGGATGGACAGTGGGACGGCTATGGCTACACCTTC. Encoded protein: CASSLDGQWDGYGYTF.

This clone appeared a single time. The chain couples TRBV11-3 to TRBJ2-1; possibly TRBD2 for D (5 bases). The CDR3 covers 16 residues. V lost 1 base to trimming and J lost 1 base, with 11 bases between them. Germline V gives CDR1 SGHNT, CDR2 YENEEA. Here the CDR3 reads CASSLGRSGSYNEQFF. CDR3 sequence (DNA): TGTGCCAGCAGCTTAGGTAGAAGCGGATCCTACAATGAGCAGTTCTTC.

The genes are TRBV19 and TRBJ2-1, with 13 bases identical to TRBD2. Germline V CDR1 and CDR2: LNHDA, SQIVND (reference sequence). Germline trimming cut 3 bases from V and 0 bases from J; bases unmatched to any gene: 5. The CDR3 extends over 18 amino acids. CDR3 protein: CASSMTSGRSSSYNEQFF. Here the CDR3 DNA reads TGTGCCAGTAGTATGACTAGCGGGAGGTCTTCCTCCTACAATGAGCAGTTCTTC.

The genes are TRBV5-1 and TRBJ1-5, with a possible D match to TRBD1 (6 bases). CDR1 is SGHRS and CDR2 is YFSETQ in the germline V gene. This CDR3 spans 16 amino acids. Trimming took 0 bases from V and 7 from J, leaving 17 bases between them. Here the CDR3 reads CASSLGQVGHRQPQHF. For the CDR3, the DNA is TGCGCCAGCAGCTTGGGACAGGTTGGGCATCGGCAGCCCCAGCATTTT.

The DNA of the CDR3 is TGTGCCAGCAGTGAGGGGCTGTCCTACGGAAACACCATATATTTT. Translating it yields CASSEGLSYGNTIYF. The V gene is TRBV6-1, the J gene TRBJ1-3; the D gene is possibly TRBD1 (5 bases). The CDR3 totals 15 residues. The V and J ends lost 3 bases and 4 bases respectively, with 13 bases between them. CDR1 and CDR2 from the germline V gene are MNHNS and SASEGT.

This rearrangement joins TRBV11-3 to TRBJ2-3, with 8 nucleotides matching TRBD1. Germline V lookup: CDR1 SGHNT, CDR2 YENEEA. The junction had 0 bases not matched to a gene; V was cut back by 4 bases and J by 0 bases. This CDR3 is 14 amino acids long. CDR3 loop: CASSSGGSTDTQYF. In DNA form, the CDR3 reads TGTGCCAGCAGCTCAGGGGGCAGCACAGATACGCAGTATTTT.

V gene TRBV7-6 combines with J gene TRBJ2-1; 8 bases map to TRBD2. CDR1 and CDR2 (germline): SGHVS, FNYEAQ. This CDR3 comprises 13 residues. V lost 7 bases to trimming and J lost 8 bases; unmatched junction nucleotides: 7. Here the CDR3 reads CASNDGREDEQFF. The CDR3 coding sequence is TGTGCCAGCAATGACGGGAGGGAAGATGAGCAGTTCTTC.

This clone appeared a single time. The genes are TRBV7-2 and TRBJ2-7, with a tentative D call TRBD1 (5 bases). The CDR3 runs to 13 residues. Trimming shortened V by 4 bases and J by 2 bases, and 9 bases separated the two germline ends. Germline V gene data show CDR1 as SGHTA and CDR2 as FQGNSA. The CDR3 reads CASSSQTAYEQYF. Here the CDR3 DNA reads TGTGCCAGCAGCTCGCAGACAGCCTACGAGCAGTACTTC. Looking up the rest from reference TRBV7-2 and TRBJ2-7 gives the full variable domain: GAGVSQSPSNKVTEKGKDVELRCDPISGHTALYWYRQSLGQGLEFLIYFQGNSAPDKSGLPSDRFSAERTGGSVSTLTIQRTQQEDSAVYLCASSSQTAYEQYFGPGTRLTVT.

CDR3 nucleotides: TGTGCCACCAGTGATTCGGACAGGAAAAATCAGCCCCAGCATTTT. This codes for CATSDSDRKNQPQHF. V and J are TRBV24-1 and TRBJ1-5, with TRBD1 identical over 7 bases. With V trimmed by 2 bases and J by 4 bases, 4 bases remained unmatched. The germline V gene has CDR1 KGHDR and CDR2 SFDVKD. The CDR3 contains 15 residues.

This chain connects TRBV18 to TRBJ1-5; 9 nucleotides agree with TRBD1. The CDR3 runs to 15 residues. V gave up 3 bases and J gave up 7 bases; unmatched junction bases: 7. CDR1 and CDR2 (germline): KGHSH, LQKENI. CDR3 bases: TGTGCCAGCTCACCGGGACAGGGTGAGAGCCAGCCCCAGCATTTT. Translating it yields CASSPGQGESQPQHF.

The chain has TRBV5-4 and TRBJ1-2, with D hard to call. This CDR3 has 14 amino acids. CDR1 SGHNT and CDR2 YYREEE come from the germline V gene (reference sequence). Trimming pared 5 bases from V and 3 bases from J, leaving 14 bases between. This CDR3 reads CASRDRELYYGYTF. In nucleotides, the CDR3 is TGTGCCAGCAGAGACCGGGAGCTCTACTATGGCTACACCTTC.

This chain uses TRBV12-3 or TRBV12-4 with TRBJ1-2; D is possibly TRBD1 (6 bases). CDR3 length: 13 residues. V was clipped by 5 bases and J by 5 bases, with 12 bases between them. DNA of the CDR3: TGTGCCAGCAGTCGACAGGTGGGATATGGCTACACCTTC. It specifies CASSRQVGYGYTF.

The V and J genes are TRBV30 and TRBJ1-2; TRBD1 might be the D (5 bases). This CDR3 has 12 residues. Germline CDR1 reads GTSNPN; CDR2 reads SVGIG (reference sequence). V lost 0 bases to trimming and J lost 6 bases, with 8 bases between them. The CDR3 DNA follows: TGTGCCTGGAGTGTACAGGCTCATGGCTACACCTTC. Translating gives CAWSVQAHGYTF. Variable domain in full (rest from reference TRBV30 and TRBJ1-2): SQTIHQWPATLVQPVGSPLSLECTVEGTSNPNLYWYRQAAGRGLQLLFYSVGIGQISSEVPQNLSASRPQDRQFILSSKKLLLSDSGFYLCAWSVQAHGYTFGSGTRLTVV.

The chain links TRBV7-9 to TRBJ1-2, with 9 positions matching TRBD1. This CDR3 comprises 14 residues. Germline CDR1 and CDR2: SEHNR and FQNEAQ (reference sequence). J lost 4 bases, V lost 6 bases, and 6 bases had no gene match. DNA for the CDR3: TGTGCCAGCAGTCCGGACAGGGGCGTCTATGGCTACACCTTC. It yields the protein CASSPDRGVYGYTF.

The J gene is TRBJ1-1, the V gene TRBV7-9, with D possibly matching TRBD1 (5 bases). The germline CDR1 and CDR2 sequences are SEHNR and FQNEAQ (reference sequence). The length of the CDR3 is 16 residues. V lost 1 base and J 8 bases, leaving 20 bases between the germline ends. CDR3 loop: CASSLEFGGTLSEAFF. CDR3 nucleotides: TGTGCCAGCAGCTTAGAATTTGGGGGGACTTTGTCGGAAGCTTTCTTT.

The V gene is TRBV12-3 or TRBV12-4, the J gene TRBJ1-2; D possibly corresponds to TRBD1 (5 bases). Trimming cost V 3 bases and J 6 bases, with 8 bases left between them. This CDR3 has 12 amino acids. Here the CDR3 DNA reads TGTGCCAGCAGTTTGCAGGGCGATGGCTACACCTTC. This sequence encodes CASSLQGDGYTF.